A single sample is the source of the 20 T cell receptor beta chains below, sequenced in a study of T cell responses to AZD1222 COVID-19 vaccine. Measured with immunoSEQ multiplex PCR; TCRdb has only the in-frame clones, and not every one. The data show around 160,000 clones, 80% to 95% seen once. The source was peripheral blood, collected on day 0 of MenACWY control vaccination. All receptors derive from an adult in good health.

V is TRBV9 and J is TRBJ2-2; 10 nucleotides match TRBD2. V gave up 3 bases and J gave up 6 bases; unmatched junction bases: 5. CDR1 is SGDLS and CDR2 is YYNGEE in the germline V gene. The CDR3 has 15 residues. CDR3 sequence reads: CASSGAGGRSGELFF. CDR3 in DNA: TGTGCCAGCAGCGGAGCGGGGGGGCGGTCCGGGGAGCTGTTTTTT.

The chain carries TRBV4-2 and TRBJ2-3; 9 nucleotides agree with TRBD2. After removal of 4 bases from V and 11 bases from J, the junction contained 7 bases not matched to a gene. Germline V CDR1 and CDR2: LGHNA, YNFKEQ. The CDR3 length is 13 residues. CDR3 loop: CASSPPRAGGQYF. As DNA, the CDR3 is TGTGCCAGCAGCCCTCCCAGAGCGGGGGGGCAGTATTTT.

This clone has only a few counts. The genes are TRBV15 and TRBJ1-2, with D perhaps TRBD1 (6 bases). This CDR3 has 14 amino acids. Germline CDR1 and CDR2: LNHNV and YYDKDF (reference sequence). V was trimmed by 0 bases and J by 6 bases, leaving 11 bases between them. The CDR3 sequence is CATSRDRGGNGYTF. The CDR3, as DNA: TGTGCCACCAGCAGAGATAGGGGGGGGAATGGCTACACCTTC.

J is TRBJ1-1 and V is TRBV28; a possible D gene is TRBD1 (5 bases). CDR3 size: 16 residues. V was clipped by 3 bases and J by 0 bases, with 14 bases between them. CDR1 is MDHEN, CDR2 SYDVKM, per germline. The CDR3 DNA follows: TGTGCCAGCAGTTTCTGGGGGGTGCGGTTGAACACTGAAGCTTTCTTT. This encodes CASSFWGVRLNTEAFF.

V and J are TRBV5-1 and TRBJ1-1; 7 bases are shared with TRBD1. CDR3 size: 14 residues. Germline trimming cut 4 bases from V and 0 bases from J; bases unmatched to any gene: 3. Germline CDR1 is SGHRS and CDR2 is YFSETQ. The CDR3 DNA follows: TGCGCCAGCAGCCAGGGGGGCCTGAACACTGAAGCTTTCTTT. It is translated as CASSQGGLNTEAFF.

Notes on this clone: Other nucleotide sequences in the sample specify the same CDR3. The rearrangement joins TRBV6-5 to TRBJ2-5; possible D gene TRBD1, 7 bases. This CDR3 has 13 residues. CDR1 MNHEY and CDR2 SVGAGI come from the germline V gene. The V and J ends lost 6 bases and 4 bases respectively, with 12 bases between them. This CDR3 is CASSRQGGETQYF. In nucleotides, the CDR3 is TGTGCCAGCAGCCGTCAGGGGGGAGAGACCCAGTACTTC.

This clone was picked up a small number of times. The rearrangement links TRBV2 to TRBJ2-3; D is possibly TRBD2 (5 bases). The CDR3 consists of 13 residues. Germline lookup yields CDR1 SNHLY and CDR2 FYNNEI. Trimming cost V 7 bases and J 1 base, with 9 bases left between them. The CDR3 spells CASTMGGTDTQYF. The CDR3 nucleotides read TGTGCCAGCACGATGGGAGGCACAGATACGCAGTATTTT. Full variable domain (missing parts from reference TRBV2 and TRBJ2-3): EPEVTQTPSHQVTQMGQEVILRCVPISNHLYFYWYRQILGQKVEFLVSFYNNEISEKSEIFDDQFSVERPDGSNFTLKIRSTKLEDSAMYFCASTMGGTDTQYFGPGTRLTVL.

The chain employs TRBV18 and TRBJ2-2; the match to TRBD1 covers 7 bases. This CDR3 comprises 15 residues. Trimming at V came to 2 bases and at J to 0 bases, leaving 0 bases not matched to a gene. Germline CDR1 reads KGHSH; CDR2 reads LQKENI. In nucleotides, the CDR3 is TGTGCCAGCTCACCAGGGACAGCGAACACCGGGGAGCTGTTTTTT. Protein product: CASSPGTANTGELFF.

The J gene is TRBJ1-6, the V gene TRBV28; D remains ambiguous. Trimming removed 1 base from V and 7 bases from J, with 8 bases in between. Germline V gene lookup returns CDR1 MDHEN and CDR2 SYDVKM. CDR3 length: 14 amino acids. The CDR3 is CASSLLRFNSPLHF. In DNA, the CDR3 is TGTGCCAGCAGTTTATTACGCTTCAATTCACCCCTCCACTTT.

The CDR3 nucleotides read TGTGCCAGCATGACAGGGTGGAGTGAAAAACTGTTTTTT. This codes for CASMTGWSEKLFF. This sequence joins TRBV2 and TRBJ1-4; 7 nucleotides agree with TRBD1. With V trimmed by 7 bases and J by 7 bases, 6 bases remained unmatched. This CDR3 comprises 13 residues. Germline V gene lookup returns CDR1 SNHLY and CDR2 FYNNEI.

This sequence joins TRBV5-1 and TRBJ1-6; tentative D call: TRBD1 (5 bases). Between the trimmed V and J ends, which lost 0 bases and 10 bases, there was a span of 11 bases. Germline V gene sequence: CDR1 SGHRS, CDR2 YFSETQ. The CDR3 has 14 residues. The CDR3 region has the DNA TGCGCCAGCAGCTTGGGAGGGGATCGCTCACCCCTCCACTTT. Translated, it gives CASSLGGDRSPLHF.

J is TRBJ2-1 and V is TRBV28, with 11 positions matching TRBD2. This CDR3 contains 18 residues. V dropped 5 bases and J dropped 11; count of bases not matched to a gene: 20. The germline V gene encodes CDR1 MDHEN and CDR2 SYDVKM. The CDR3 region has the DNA TGTGCCAGCAGTGCGTCAAATCCGGCTAGCGGGAGGACCTACCAGCAGTTCTTC. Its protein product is CASSASNPASGRTYQQFF.

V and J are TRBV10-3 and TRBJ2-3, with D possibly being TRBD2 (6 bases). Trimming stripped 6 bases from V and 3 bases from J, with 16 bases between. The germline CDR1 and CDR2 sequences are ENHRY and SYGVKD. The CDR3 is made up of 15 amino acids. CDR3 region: CAIRPTGTRTDTQYF. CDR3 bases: TGTGCCATCAGACCGACCGGGACTCGGACAGATACGCAGTATTTT.

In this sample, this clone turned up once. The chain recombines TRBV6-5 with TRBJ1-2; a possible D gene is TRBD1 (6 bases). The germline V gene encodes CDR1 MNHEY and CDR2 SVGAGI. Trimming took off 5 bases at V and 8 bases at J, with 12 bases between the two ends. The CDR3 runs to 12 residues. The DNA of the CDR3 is TGTGCCAGCAGTATACAGGGTCCAGGCTACACCTTC. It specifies CASSIQGPGYTF.

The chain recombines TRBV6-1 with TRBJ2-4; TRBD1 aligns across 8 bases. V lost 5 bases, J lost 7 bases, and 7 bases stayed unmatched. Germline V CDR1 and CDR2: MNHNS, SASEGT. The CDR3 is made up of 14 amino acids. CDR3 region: CASSSTGVKNIQYF. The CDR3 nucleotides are TGTGCCAGCAGTTCGACAGGGGTAAAGAACATTCAGTACTTC.

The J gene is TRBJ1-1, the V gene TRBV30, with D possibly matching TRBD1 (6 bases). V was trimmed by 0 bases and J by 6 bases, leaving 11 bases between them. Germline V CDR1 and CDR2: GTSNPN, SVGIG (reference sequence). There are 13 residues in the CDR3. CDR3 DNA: TGTGCCTGGAGTGTAACAGGGCTGGCTGAAGCTTTCTTT. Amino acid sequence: CAWSVTGLAEAFF.

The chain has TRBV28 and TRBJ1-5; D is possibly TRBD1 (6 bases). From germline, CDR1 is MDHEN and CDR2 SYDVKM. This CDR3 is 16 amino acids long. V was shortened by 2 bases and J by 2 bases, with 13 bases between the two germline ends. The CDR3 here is CASSLEGGHGNQPQHF. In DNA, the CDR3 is TGTGCCAGCAGTTTAGAGGGGGGACATGGCAATCAGCCCCAGCATTTT.

CDR3 in amino acids: CASSQGQGALGNTIYF. In nucleotides, the CDR3 is TGCGCCAGCAGCCAAGGGCAGGGGGCTCTAGGAAACACCATATATTTT. The rearrangement joins TRBV4-1 to TRBJ1-3; 8 bases are a match to TRBD1. The CDR3 totals 16 residues. In germline, CDR1 is MGHRA, CDR2 YSYEKL. The V gene end was trimmed by 1 base and the J gene end by 4 bases; junction bases not matched to a gene: 6.

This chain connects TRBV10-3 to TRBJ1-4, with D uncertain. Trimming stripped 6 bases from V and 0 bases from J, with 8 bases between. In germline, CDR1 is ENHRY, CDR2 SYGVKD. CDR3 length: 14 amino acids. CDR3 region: CAIRAGATNEKLFF. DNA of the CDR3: TGTGCCATCAGGGCTGGGGCAACTAATGAAAAACTGTTTTTT.

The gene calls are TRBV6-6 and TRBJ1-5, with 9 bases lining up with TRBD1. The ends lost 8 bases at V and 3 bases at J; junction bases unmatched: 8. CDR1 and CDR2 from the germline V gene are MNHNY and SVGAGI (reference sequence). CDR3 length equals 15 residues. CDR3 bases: TGTGCCAGCGGGCTGGGGACAGGGAACAATCAGCCCCAGCATTTT. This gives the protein CASGLGTGNNQPQHF.